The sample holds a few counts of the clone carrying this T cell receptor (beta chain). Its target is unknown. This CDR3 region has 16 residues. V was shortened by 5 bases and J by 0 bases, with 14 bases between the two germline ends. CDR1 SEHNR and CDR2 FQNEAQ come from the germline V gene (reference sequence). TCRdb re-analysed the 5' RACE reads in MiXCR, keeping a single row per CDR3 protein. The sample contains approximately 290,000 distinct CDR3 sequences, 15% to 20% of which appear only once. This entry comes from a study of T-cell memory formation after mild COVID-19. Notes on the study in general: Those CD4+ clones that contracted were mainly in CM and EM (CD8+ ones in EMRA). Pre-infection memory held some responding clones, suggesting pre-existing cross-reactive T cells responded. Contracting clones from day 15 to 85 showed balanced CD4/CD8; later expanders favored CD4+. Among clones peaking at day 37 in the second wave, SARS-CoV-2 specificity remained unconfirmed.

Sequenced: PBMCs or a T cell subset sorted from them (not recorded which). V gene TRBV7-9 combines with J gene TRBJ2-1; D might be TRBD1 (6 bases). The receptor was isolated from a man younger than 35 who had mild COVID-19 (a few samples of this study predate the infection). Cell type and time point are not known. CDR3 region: CASSNLGGLSYNEQFF. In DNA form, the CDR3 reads TGTGCCAGCAGCAACCTAGGGGGTCTCTCCTACAATGAGCAGTTCTTC.